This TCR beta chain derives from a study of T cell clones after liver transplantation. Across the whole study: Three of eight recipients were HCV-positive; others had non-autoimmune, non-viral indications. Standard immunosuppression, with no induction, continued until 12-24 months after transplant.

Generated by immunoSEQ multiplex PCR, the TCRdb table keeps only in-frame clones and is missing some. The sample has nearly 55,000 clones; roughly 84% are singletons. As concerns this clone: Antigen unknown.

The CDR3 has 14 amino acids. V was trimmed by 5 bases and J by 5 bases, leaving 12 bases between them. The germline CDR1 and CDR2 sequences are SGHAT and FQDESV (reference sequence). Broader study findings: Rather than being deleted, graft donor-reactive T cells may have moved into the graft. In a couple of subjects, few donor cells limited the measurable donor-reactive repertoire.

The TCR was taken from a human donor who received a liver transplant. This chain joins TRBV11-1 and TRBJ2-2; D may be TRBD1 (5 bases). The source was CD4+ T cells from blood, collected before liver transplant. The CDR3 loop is CASSRGSRTGELFF. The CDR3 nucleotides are TGTGCCAGCAGCAGGGGTTCACGAACCGGGGAGCTGTTTTTT.